The 25 T cell receptor beta chains presented below share a single source sample, sequenced in a study of T cell changes during pregnancy in multiple sclerosis. Clones were read by immunoSEQ multiplex PCR, and TCRdb kept only the in-frame ones, dropping some. Of around 100,000 clones in the sample, over 85% were seen once. Source: peripheral blood, taken in the second trimester of pregnancy. These receptors came from a female donor with multiple sclerosis, enrolled in a pregnancy study.

The rearrangement uses TRBV11-2 and TRBJ1-1; no reliable D call. Germline loops: CDR1 SGHAT, CDR2 FQNNGV. This CDR3 is built from 14 residues. V was trimmed by 1 base and J by 0 bases, leaving 6 bases between them. The DNA for the CDR3 is TGTGCCAGCAGCTTAGCAGGCTTGAACACTGAAGCTTTCTTT. It translates to CASSLAGLNTEAFF. Full variable domain (remainder filled in from reference TRBV11-2 and TRBJ1-1): EAGVAQSPRYKIIEKRQSVAFWCNPISGHATLYWYQQILGQGPKLLIQFQNNGVVDDSQLPKDRFSAERLKGVDSTLKIQPAKLEDSAVYLCASSLAGLNTEAFFGQGTRLTVV.

V gene TRBV19 combines with J gene TRBJ1-5, with 7 bases aligning to TRBD1. The CDR3 loop spans 15 amino acids. V lost 5 bases to trimming and J lost 7 bases; unmatched junction nucleotides: 11. In germline, CDR1 is LNHDA, CDR2 SQIVND (reference sequence). The CDR3 DNA follows: TGTGCCAGTAGTCCTTCGACAGGGCTGAACCAGCCCCAGCATTTT. Amino acid sequence: CASSPSTGLNQPQHF.

J is TRBJ2-2 and V is TRBV13; 12 bases match TRBD2. The CDR3 spans 16 residues. CDR1 and CDR2 (germline): PRHDT, FYEKMQ (reference sequence). The V gene end was trimmed by 7 bases and the J gene end by 1 base; junction bases not matched to a gene: 4. The DNA for the CDR3 is TGTGCCAGCATCAGGGGACTAGCGGGGAACACCGGGGAGCTGTTTTTT. It translates to CASIRGLAGNTGELFF.

The chain uses TRBV5-6 and TRBJ1-5; 12 positions agree with TRBD1. The junction had 7 bases not matched to a gene; V was cut back by 5 bases and J by 7 bases. The CDR3 extends over 15 amino acids. The germline V gene has CDR1 SGHDT and CDR2 YYEEEE. The CDR3 DNA reads as TGTGCCAGCAGTTACCGGGACAGGGGGCACCAGCCCCAGCATTTT. The encoded protein is CASSYRDRGHQPQHF.

This chain uses TRBV9 with TRBJ2-7; 9 nucleotides agree with TRBD1. CDR3 length: 15 residues. Trimming cost V 3 bases and J 7 bases; bases outside gene matches: 11. From germline, CDR1 is SGDLS and CDR2 YYNGEE. The CDR3 DNA reads as TGTGCCAGCAGCGCCGGGGGACAGGGTCGTTTGGAGCAGTACTTC. It encodes CASSAGGQGRLEQYF.

The gene calls are TRBV28 and TRBJ1-5; TRBD1 might be the D (5 bases). V shed 5 bases and J shed 2 bases, with 19 bases lying between them. Germline CDR1 and CDR2: MDHEN and SYDVKM. The CDR3 length is 17 residues. The CDR3 spells CASSPSGTGYRNQPQHF. The CDR3 bases are TGTGCCAGCAGTCCATCGGGGACTGGGTATCGCAATCAGCCCCAGCATTTT.

The V and J genes are TRBV5-4 and TRBJ2-7; possible D gene TRBD1, 6 bases. The germline gives CDR1 SGHNT, CDR2 YYREEE (reference sequence). CDR3 length equals 15 residues. Deletions cut 2 bases from V and 3 bases from J, with 15 bases between. CDR3 region: CASSLYPTGSYEQYF. The DNA for the CDR3 is TGTGCCAGCAGCTTATACCCCACAGGGAGCTACGAGCAGTACTTC.

The chain's CDR3 is CASSVQGNLLSGNTIYF. The CDR3 DNA reads as TGTGCCAGCAGCGTTCAGGGGAATCTCCTCTCTGGAAACACCATATATTTT. The V call is TRBV9, the J call TRBJ1-3; D perhaps matches TRBD1 (6 bases). The CDR3 runs to 17 residues. V was cut by 2 bases and J by 0 bases, with 15 bases left in between. Germline CDR1 is SGDLS and CDR2 is YYNGEE.

J is TRBJ1-2 and V is TRBV10-3; TRBD1 is a possible D gene (5 bases). This CDR3 spans 11 amino acids. V shed 6 bases and J shed 7 bases, with 9 bases lying between them. CDR1 and CDR2 from the germline V gene are ENHRY and SYGVKD. The CDR3 DNA sequence: TGTGCCATCAGACGGGGGGGTGGCTACACCTTC. Protein product: CAIRRGGGYTF.

The J gene is TRBJ2-2, the V gene TRBV7-2, with TRBD2 matching 15 bases. CDR3 length equals 16 residues. CDR1 is SGHTA and CDR2 is FQGNSA in the germline V gene. V dropped 4 bases and J dropped 4; count of bases not matched to a gene: 1. The CDR3 loop is CASSWTSGGATGELFF. As DNA, the CDR3 is TGTGCCAGCAGCTGGACTAGCGGGGGGGCCACCGGGGAGCTGTTTTTT.

V gene TRBV11-2 combines with J gene TRBJ1-1; D not resolved. Germline V gene data show CDR1 as SGHAT and CDR2 as FQNNGV. The CDR3 length is 13 residues. The V and J ends lost 0 bases and 3 bases respectively, with 5 bases between them. CDR3 loop: CASSLDPDTEAFF. CDR3 nucleotides: TGTGCCAGCAGCTTAGATCCTGACACTGAAGCTTTCTTT.

The chain combines TRBV6-5 with TRBJ1-1; unclear D gene. Trimming cost V 0 bases and J 1 base, with 6 bases left between them. Germline CDR1 MNHEY, CDR2 SVGAGI. The CDR3 is 14 amino acids. CDR3 DNA: TGTGCCAGCAGTTACTCGAGGGAGAACACTGAAGCTTTCTTT. This sequence encodes CASSYSRENTEAFF.

V and J are TRBV28 and TRBJ1-1; D not resolved. The V end was cut by 7 bases, the J end by 0 bases, with 15 bases between. The CDR3 extends over 15 amino acids. CDR1 MDHEN and CDR2 SYDVKM come from the germline V gene. The CDR3 spells CASTPRRSMNTEAFF. CDR3 bases: TGTGCCAGCACCCCGCGGAGGAGCATGAACACTGAAGCTTTCTTT.

The gene calls are TRBV11-2 and TRBJ2-5, with 8 bases that match TRBD2. With V trimmed by 5 bases and J by 4 bases, 9 bases remained unmatched. CDR1 SGHAT and CDR2 FQNNGV come from the germline V gene. CDR3 length equals 15 residues. DNA for the CDR3: TGTGCCAGCAGCCGCACCTCCGGGACTAGAGAGACCCAGTACTTC. Its protein is CASSRTSGTRETQYF.

The chain couples TRBV7-8 to TRBJ1-4; 10 bases align to TRBD1. The germline gives CDR1 SGHVS, CDR2 FQNEAQ. The trim removed 6 bases at V and 7 bases at J, leaving 5 bases unmatched. The CDR3 spans 14 residues. The CDR3: CASSKTGGSEKLFF. The CDR3 DNA reads as TGTGCCAGCAGTAAGACAGGGGGCTCTGAAAAACTGTTTTTT.

The gene calls are TRBV27 and TRBJ2-7, with D perhaps TRBD2 (5 bases). This CDR3 has 15 residues. Germline V gene lookup returns CDR1 MNHEY and CDR2 SMNVEV (reference sequence). Trimming left V 8 bases short and J 5 bases short, with 22 bases between. This CDR3 reads CASRQKGVWWNEQYF. CDR3 DNA: TGTGCCAGCCGCCAAAAGGGAGTCTGGTGGAACGAGCAGTACTTC.

CDR3 nucleotides: TGTGCCAGCAGCTTGGGAGGCTTGAGCGGGAGGGCCGGAGATACGCAGTATTTT. Encoded protein: CASSLGGLSGRAGDTQYF. The V call is TRBV5-6, the J call TRBJ2-3, with TRBD2 matching over 10 bases. Germline V CDR1 and CDR2: SGHDT, YYEEEE. CDR3 size: 18 residues. The junction had 12 bases not matched to a gene; V was cut back by 0 bases and J by 5 bases.

The chain joins TRBV5-5 to TRBJ2-1, with 7 bases fitting TRBD1. From germline, CDR1 is SGHKS and CDR2 YYEKEE (reference sequence). V dropped 4 bases and J dropped 4; count of bases not matched to a gene: 5. This CDR3 spans 14 amino acids. The chain's CDR3 is CASSLQGLYNEQFF. CDR3 bases: TGTGCCAGCAGCCTACAGGGGCTTTACAATGAGCAGTTCTTC.

The chain is built from TRBV2 and TRBJ2-1, with 7 bases fitting TRBD2. V was clipped by 2 bases and J by 4 bases; unmatched bases: 14. CDR1 is SNHLY and CDR2 is FYNNEI in the germline V gene. The CDR3 length is 18 residues. This chain's CDR3 is CASSERIGGAGRYNEQFF. The DNA of the CDR3 is TGTGCCAGCAGTGAACGGATAGGAGGAGCGGGACGGTACAATGAGCAGTTCTTC.

The chain carries TRBV10-3 and TRBJ1-1; TRBD1 matches at 8 bases. CDR3 length equals 15 residues. J was trimmed by 1 base and V by 7 bases; bases with no gene match: 8. Germline CDR1 ENHRY, CDR2 SYGVKD. This CDR3 reads CAITTPDRGNTEAFF. The CDR3 bases are TGTGCCATCACAACCCCAGACAGGGGGAACACTGAAGCTTTCTTT.

The chain carries TRBV27 and TRBJ2-7; 9 nucleotides match TRBD1. The CDR3 has 16 residues. Germline CDR1 MNHEY, CDR2 SMNVEV (reference sequence). After removal of 3 bases from V and 5 bases from J, the junction contained 11 bases not matched to a gene. In nucleotides, the CDR3 is TGTGCCAGCAGTTTTTCCGGGACAGGGTTGATAAACGAGCAGTACTTC. This gives the protein CASSFSGTGLINEQYF.

The chain combines TRBV5-4 with TRBJ2-7; possible D gene TRBD2, 5 bases. Germline V gene data show CDR1 as SGHNT and CDR2 as YYREEE (reference sequence). V was clipped by 4 bases and J by 6 bases, with 20 bases between them. There are 15 residues in the CDR3. In DNA, the CDR3 is TGTGCCAGCAGCACGGACTTGCAGACCCCCTTCGAGCAGTACTTC. Its protein product is CASSTDLQTPFEQYF. Drawing the rest from reference TRBV5-4 and TRBJ2-7, the complete variable domain is ETGVTQSPTHLIKTRGQQVTLRCSSQSGHNTVSWYQQALGQGPQFIFQYYREEENGRGNFPPRFSGLQFPNYSSELNVNALELDDSALYLCASSTDLQTPFEQYFGPGTRLTVT.

The gene calls are TRBV2 and TRBJ2-7; 9 bases map to TRBD1. Germline V gene lookup returns CDR1 SNHLY and CDR2 FYNNEI. This CDR3 contains 14 residues. J lost 5 bases, V lost 4 bases, and 6 bases had no gene match. In DNA form, the CDR3 reads TGTGCCAGCAGTGCAAGGACAGGGGCCAACGAGCAGTACTTC. Amino acids: CASSARTGANEQYF.

This sequence joins TRBV5-4 and TRBJ2-7; TRBD2 aligns across 8 bases. CDR3 length equals 14 residues. Germline V gene lookup returns CDR1 SGHNT and CDR2 YYREEE (reference sequence). With V trimmed by 2 bases and J by 2 bases, 3 bases remained unmatched. The DNA for the CDR3 is TGTGCCAGCAGCTTAAGCGGGGGAACCTACGAGCAGTACTTC. This encodes CASSLSGGTYEQYF.

This clone was seen a single time. The chain recombines TRBV9 with TRBJ2-6, with D uncertain. Per germline, CDR1 SGDLS and CDR2 YYNGEE. V gave up 5 bases and J gave up 0 bases, with 6 bases separating them. This CDR3 is built from 14 residues. The CDR3 DNA reads TGTGCCAGCAGTCACAACTCTGGGGCCAACGTCCTGACTTTC. This gives the protein CASSHNSGANVLTF.